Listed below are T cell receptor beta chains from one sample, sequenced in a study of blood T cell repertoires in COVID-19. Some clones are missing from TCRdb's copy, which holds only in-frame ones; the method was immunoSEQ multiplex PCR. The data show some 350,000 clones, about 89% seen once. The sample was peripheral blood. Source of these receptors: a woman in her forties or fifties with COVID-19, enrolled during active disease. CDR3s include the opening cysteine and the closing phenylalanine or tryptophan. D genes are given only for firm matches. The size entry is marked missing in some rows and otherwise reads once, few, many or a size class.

CDR3nt: TGTGCCAGCAGCTCCGACAGGGGGTCCTACAATGAGCAGTTCTTC
CDR3aa: CASSSDRGSYNEQFF
abundance: once
v_gene: TRBV7-3
d_gene: TRBD1
j_gene: TRBJ2-1

CDR3nt: TGTGCCTGGAGCACCGGACACTTCAATCAGCCCCAGCATTTT
CDR3aa: CAWSTGHFNQPQHF
abundance: NA
v_gene: TRBV30
d_gene: NA
j_gene: TRBJ1-5

CDR3nt: TGTGCCAGCTCACCACCCGGGGGCACTGAAGCTTTCTTT
CDR3aa: CASSPPGGTEAFF
abundance: NA
v_gene: TRBV18
d_gene: NA
j_gene: TRBJ1-1

CDR3nt: TGTGCCAGCAGTGAAAATGGCAGGGGGAATGAAAAACTGTTTTTT
CDR3aa: CASSENGRGNEKLFF
abundance: NA
v_gene: TRBV2
d_gene: TRBD1
j_gene: TRBJ1-4

CDR3nt: TGTGCCAGCTCACCCACCGGGACTAGTTTGGGCAATGAGCAGTTCTTC
CDR3aa: CASSPTGTSLGNEQFF
abundance: NA
v_gene: TRBV18
d_gene: TRBD2
j_gene: TRBJ2-1

CDR3nt: TGTGCCAGCAGGGGGCTAGGCACGATCTACGAGCAGTACTTC
CDR3aa: CASRGLGTIYEQYF
abundance: NA
v_gene: TRBV25-1
d_gene: NA
j_gene: TRBJ2-7

CDR3nt: TGTGCCAGCAGCTCCTACTTAGGACTAGCGGCCTACGAGCAGTACTTC
CDR3aa: CASSSYLGLAAYEQYF
abundance: NA
v_gene: TRBV7-9
d_gene: TRBD2
j_gene: TRBJ2-7

CDR3nt: TGTGCCAGCAGTGTCCGACTGAGCGGGAGGACCGGGGAGCTGTTTTTT
CDR3aa: CASSVRLSGRTGELFF
abundance: few
v_gene: TRBV6-1
d_gene: TRBD2
j_gene: TRBJ2-2

CDR3nt: TGTGCCAGCAGTCCGTACAGCGGGAGCACTGAAGCTTTCTTT
CDR3aa: CASSPYSGSTEAFF
abundance: NA
v_gene: TRBV6-5
d_gene: NA
j_gene: TRBJ1-1

CDR3nt: TGTGCCACCAGTGATTCCAGGGGATTTGCCTACGAGCAGTACTTC
CDR3aa: CATSDSRGFAYEQYF
abundance: NA
v_gene: TRBV24-1
d_gene: NA
j_gene: TRBJ2-7

CDR3nt: TGTGCCATCAGTGAGTCGAGGGACAGGGGGCCCTACGAGCAGTACTTC
CDR3aa: CAISESRDRGPYEQYF
abundance: NA
v_gene: TRBV10-3
d_gene: TRBD1
j_gene: TRBJ2-7

CDR3nt: TGTGCCTGGAGGGGACTAGCGGTGAACACCGGGGAGCTGTTTTTT
CDR3aa: CAWRGLAVNTGELFF
abundance: once
v_gene: TRBV30
d_gene: TRBD2
j_gene: TRBJ2-2

CDR3nt: TGTGCCACCAGCCCCCGGACTACCACCGGGGAGCTGTTTTTT
CDR3aa: CATSPRTTTGELFF
abundance: few
v_gene: TRBV24-1
d_gene: NA
j_gene: TRBJ2-2

CDR3nt: TGTGCCAGCAGCTTAGCAGGAGGACAGGCGGGGTACGAGCAGTACTTC
CDR3aa: CASSLAGGQAGYEQYF
abundance: NA
v_gene: TRBV7-2
d_gene: NA
j_gene: TRBJ2-7

CDR3nt: TGTGCCTGGAGCCCACTGGACAGGGGCAATTCACCCCTCCACTTT
CDR3aa: CAWSPLDRGNSPLHF
abundance: NA
v_gene: TRBV30
d_gene: TRBD1
j_gene: TRBJ1-6

CDR3nt: TGTGCCAGCCCTCTCCACCAAGGGACCGGGACACAACACTATGGCTACACCTTC
CDR3aa: CASPLHQGTGTQHYGYTF
abundance: NA
v_gene: TRBV7-2
d_gene: NA
j_gene: TRBJ1-2

CDR3nt: TGTGCCAGCAGCTTAGATCTAAGTGCCCCGTATTTT
CDR3aa: CASSLDLSAPYF
abundance: NA
v_gene: TRBV11-2
d_gene: NA
j_gene: TRBJ2-3

CDR3nt: TGTGCCAGCACCCGACAGGGAGCCACAGATACGCAGTATTTT
CDR3aa: CASTRQGATDTQYF
abundance: NA
v_gene: TRBV18
d_gene: TRBD1
j_gene: TRBJ2-3

CDR3nt: TGTGCCAGCAGTACCGGGAGGCCTGATCAGCCCCAGCATTTT
CDR3aa: CASSTGRPDQPQHF
abundance: NA
v_gene: TRBV6-5
d_gene: NA
j_gene: TRBJ1-5

CDR3nt: TGTGCCAGCAGCTCCTCGGACAGGGGGCGCCTGTACTTC
CDR3aa: CASSSSDRGRLYF
abundance: NA
v_gene: TRBV7-8
d_gene: TRBD1
j_gene: TRBJ2-7

CDR3nt: TGTGCCAGCAGCCAAGGCTTAGCGGGAGGGAGGGATGAGCAGTTCTTC
CDR3aa: CASSQGLAGGRDEQFF
abundance: NA
v_gene: TRBV3-1/TRBV3-2
d_gene: TRBD2
j_gene: TRBJ2-1

CDR3nt: TGTGCCACCAGTGAACCGGGACTAGCGGGAAGTGAGCAGTTCTTC
CDR3aa: CATSEPGLAGSEQFF
abundance: NA
v_gene: TRBV24-1
d_gene: TRBD2
j_gene: TRBJ2-1

CDR3nt: TGTGCCAGTACGATACAGGGGAAGAACTACGAGCAGTACTTC
CDR3aa: CASTIQGKNYEQYF
abundance: NA
v_gene: TRBV28
d_gene: TRBD1
j_gene: TRBJ2-7

CDR3nt: TGCAGCGTTGACCCCACAGGGGGCAGGGGCTACACCTTC
CDR3aa: CSVDPTGGRGYTF
abundance: NA
v_gene: TRBV29-1
d_gene: TRBD1
j_gene: TRBJ1-2

CDR3nt: TGTGCCAGTACTCCCACGGGTCTAGCGCGTGAGACCCAGTACTTC
CDR3aa: CASTPTGLARETQYF
abundance: NA
v_gene: TRBV19
d_gene: NA
j_gene: TRBJ2-5

CDR3nt: TGTGCCACCAGCAGATTTGACGGGAGTAGGGATGAGCAGTTCTTC
CDR3aa: CATSRFDGSRDEQFF
abundance: NA
v_gene: TRBV15
d_gene: NA
j_gene: TRBJ2-1

CDR3nt: TGCAGCGTTGAGGTGGCAGGGGGCCACCCCTACGAGCAGTACTTC
CDR3aa: CSVEVAGGHPYEQYF
abundance: NA
v_gene: TRBV29-1
d_gene: TRBD1
j_gene: TRBJ2-7

CDR3nt: TGTGCCAGCGCCCACTATCAGGGCACTGAAGCTTTCTTT
CDR3aa: CASAHYQGTEAFF
abundance: NA
v_gene: TRBV27
d_gene: NA
j_gene: TRBJ1-1

CDR3nt: TGTGCCAGCAGCACGGTCCGCGGGGTCACCGGGGAGCTGTTTTTT
CDR3aa: CASSTVRGVTGELFF
abundance: NA
v_gene: TRBV5-4
d_gene: NA
j_gene: TRBJ2-2

CDR3nt: TGTGCCAGCAGTGGGGGGGGAACTGAAGCTTTCTTT
CDR3aa: CASSGGGTEAFF
abundance: NA
v_gene: TRBV3-1/TRBV3-2
d_gene: NA
j_gene: TRBJ1-1

CDR3nt: TGTGCCAGCAGGACAGGGCCGTCCTATAATTCACCCCTCCACTTT
CDR3aa: CASRTGPSYNSPLHF
abundance: NA
v_gene: TRBV2
d_gene: TRBD1
j_gene: TRBJ1-6

CDR3nt: TGTGCCAGCAGGAAACTCAACAGGGAAGAGACCCAGTACTTC
CDR3aa: CASRKLNREETQYF
abundance: NA
v_gene: TRBV27
d_gene: NA
j_gene: TRBJ2-5

CDR3nt: TGTGCCAGCAGCACCCGGACAGGGAGCTCCTACGAGCAGTACTTC
CDR3aa: CASSTRTGSSYEQYF
abundance: NA
v_gene: TRBV5-4
d_gene: TRBD1
j_gene: TRBJ2-7

CDR3nt: TGTGCCAGCAGTGCGGGCCCCAGGGGGCAAGCTTTCTTT
CDR3aa: CASSAGPRGQAFF
abundance: NA
v_gene: TRBV2
d_gene: TRBD1
j_gene: TRBJ1-1

CDR3nt: TGTGCCACCAGCAGAGCGGGGGGTCTCTCCGGAAACACCATATATTTT
CDR3aa: CATSRAGGLSGNTIYF
abundance: NA
v_gene: TRBV15
d_gene: NA
j_gene: TRBJ1-3

CDR3nt: TGTGCCTGGAGGGTTGTTAGGAACACCGGGGAGCTGTTTTTT
CDR3aa: CAWRVVRNTGELFF
abundance: NA
v_gene: TRBV30
d_gene: NA
j_gene: TRBJ2-2

CDR3nt: TGTGCCAGTAGTATCGCCCACGAGGGCTACACCTTC
CDR3aa: CASSIAHEGYTF
abundance: NA
v_gene: TRBV19
d_gene: NA
j_gene: TRBJ1-2

CDR3nt: TGTGCCAGCAGCTTAGTTTTGGAGGGGGAGACCCAGTACTTC
CDR3aa: CASSLVLEGETQYF
abundance: once
v_gene: TRBV7-9
d_gene: NA
j_gene: TRBJ2-5

CDR3nt: TGTGCCAGTAGTATGACTAGCGGGAGAGCAGATACGCAGTATTTT
CDR3aa: CASSMTSGRADTQYF
abundance: NA
v_gene: TRBV19
d_gene: TRBD2
j_gene: TRBJ2-3

CDR3nt: TGTGCCAGTAGTATCCCGACACCCGGACAACCCCTCCACTTT
CDR3aa: CASSIPTPGQPLHF
abundance: NA
v_gene: TRBV19
d_gene: NA
j_gene: TRBJ1-6

CDR3nt: TGTGCCAGCAGCTTAGGGGGCGGGAGGGCCGCGACCGGGGAGCTGTTTTTT
CDR3aa: CASSLGGGRAATGELFF
abundance: NA
v_gene: TRBV7-9
d_gene: TRBD2
j_gene: TRBJ2-2

CDR3nt: TGTGCCAGCTCACCATCGACAGGGGCAGGGGAGCAGTACTTC
CDR3aa: CASSPSTGAGEQYF
abundance: NA
v_gene: TRBV18
d_gene: TRBD1
j_gene: TRBJ2-7

CDR3nt: TGTGCCAGCAGAAACAGCGGGAGAGGATTCCAAGAGACCCAGTACTTC
CDR3aa: CASRNSGRGFQETQYF
abundance: NA
v_gene: TRBV7-2
d_gene: TRBD2
j_gene: TRBJ2-5

CDR3nt: TGTGCCTTTTCGAGGGGGCCCGCAGAAGAGACCCAGTACTTC
CDR3aa: CAFSRGPAEETQYF
abundance: NA
v_gene: TRBV5-5
d_gene: TRBD1
j_gene: TRBJ2-5

CDR3nt: TGTGCCAGCTCACCAAAAAGGACTAGCGGGAAGGCGGAGACCCAGTACTTC
CDR3aa: CASSPKRTSGKAETQYF
abundance: once
v_gene: TRBV18
d_gene: TRBD2
j_gene: TRBJ2-5

CDR3nt: TGTGCCAGCAGCAGACTAGCGGGAGACCTGTTCTTC
CDR3aa: CASSRLAGDLFF
abundance: NA
v_gene: TRBV6-5
d_gene: TRBD2
j_gene: TRBJ2-1

CDR3nt: TGTGCCAGCTCACCAGGGACTAGCGGAGAGCAGTACTTC
CDR3aa: CASSPGTSGEQYF
abundance: NA
v_gene: TRBV18
d_gene: TRBD2
j_gene: TRBJ2-7

CDR3nt: TGTGCCAGCAGCTTATTGGGTGGCACTAACGCAGATACGCAGTATTTT
CDR3aa: CASSLLGGTNADTQYF
abundance: NA
v_gene: TRBV7-2
d_gene: NA
j_gene: TRBJ2-3

CDR3nt: TGTGCCAGCAGCCAAGGACTAGCGGGATACAATGAGCAGTTCTTC
CDR3aa: CASSQGLAGYNEQFF
abundance: NA
v_gene: TRBV3-1/TRBV3-2
d_gene: TRBD2
j_gene: TRBJ2-1

CDR3nt: TGTGCCTGGGAACAGTACACGAACACTGAAGCTTTCTTT
CDR3aa: CAWEQYTNTEAFF
abundance: NA
v_gene: TRBV30
d_gene: NA
j_gene: TRBJ1-1

CDR3nt: TGTGCCAGCAGCGCCCGGACAAGTACCTCTAACTATGGCTACACCTTC
CDR3aa: CASSARTSTSNYGYTF
abundance: NA
v_gene: TRBV7-9
d_gene: NA
j_gene: TRBJ1-2

CDR3nt: TGTGCCAGCAGCTTAGATTCTCGGAGGGTACTAGCGGGAGCCGGGGAGCTGTTTTTT
CDR3aa: CASSLDSRRVLAGAGELFF
abundance: NA
v_gene: TRBV11-2
d_gene: TRBD2
j_gene: TRBJ2-2

CDR3nt: TGCGCCAGCAGCCTAACCCAAGAGACCCAGTACTTC
CDR3aa: CASSLTQETQYF
abundance: NA
v_gene: TRBV5-1
d_gene: NA
j_gene: TRBJ2-5

CDR3nt: TGTGCCAGCAGTTTGGACAGGGGTTCCTACGAGCAGTACTTC
CDR3aa: CASSLDRGSYEQYF
abundance: NA
v_gene: TRBV6-5
d_gene: TRBD1
j_gene: TRBJ2-7

CDR3nt: TGCGCCAGCAGCCAAGATGGGGCAGCGGGAGTACGCGAGCAGTACTTC
CDR3aa: CASSQDGAAGVREQYF
abundance: few
v_gene: TRBV4-1
d_gene: TRBD2
j_gene: TRBJ2-7

CDR3nt: TGTGCCAGCAGCTCAGGGGGCTATGGCTACACCTTC
CDR3aa: CASSSGGYGYTF
abundance: once
v_gene: TRBV11-3
d_gene: TRBD1
j_gene: TRBJ1-2

CDR3nt: TGCAGCGTTGAAGACCTCGACAGGGGCAATGGCTACACCTTC
CDR3aa: CSVEDLDRGNGYTF
abundance: NA
v_gene: TRBV29-1
d_gene: TRBD1
j_gene: TRBJ1-2

CDR3nt: TGCGCCAGCAGCCAAACTGTCCCCTCGAACAATGAGCAGTTCTTC
CDR3aa: CASSQTVPSNNEQFF
abundance: NA
v_gene: TRBV5-1
d_gene: NA
j_gene: TRBJ2-1

CDR3nt: TGCGCCAGCAGCCAAGCCCCGGGACAGGGGCAGAACTATGGCTACACCTTC
CDR3aa: CASSQAPGQGQNYGYTF
abundance: NA
v_gene: TRBV4-1
d_gene: TRBD1
j_gene: TRBJ1-2

CDR3nt: TGTGCCAGCAGTTCCGAAGGCGCGGGAGGTGGGCATGAGCAGTTCTTC
CDR3aa: CASSSEGAGGGHEQFF
abundance: NA
v_gene: TRBV6-2/TRBV6-3
d_gene: TRBD2
j_gene: TRBJ2-1